The entry below gives a single T cell receptor (beta chain) sequence along with its context. Its antigen is unknown. These data belong to a study of shared clonotypes between healthy human individuals. Across the whole study: Each donor had three CD4 naive, three CD4 memory, two CD8 naive and one CD8 memory plate. Points from the study as a whole: The study found about 5% of naive CD4 clonotypes shared across several donors.

CDR1 is KGHSH and CDR2 is LQKENI in the germline V gene. The CDR3 covers 14 residues. V gave up 3 bases and J gave up 4 bases, with 13 bases separating them. Positively selected for CCR7, the CD45RO-negative cells used as naive CD8 cells excluded terminally differentiated effector memory CD45RA+ cells. For every subset, genomic DNA was evenly distributed across several immunoSEQ plates. Generated by immunoSEQ multiplex PCR, the TCRdb table keeps only in-frame clones and is missing some. The sample gives 2 million to 2.5 million clones, over 85% of which show up once; 1% to 1.3% is in the top ten. The sequence derives from a man between 18 and 35 years old in good health. Sequencing used naive CD8+ T cells sorted from blood. This sequence joins TRBV18 and TRBJ2-7; a weak D match, TRBD1 (6 bases). CDR3 region: CASSPTDSEYEQYF. CDR3 nucleotides: TGTGCCAGCTCACCTACGGACAGCGAGTACGAGCAGTACTTC.